These T cell receptor beta chains were read from a single sample in a study of blood T cell repertoires in COVID-19. Assay used: immunoSEQ multiplex PCR; TCRdb lists only in-frame clones, some missing. Of around 94,000 clones in the sample, approximately 78% were seen once. Material: peripheral blood. These TCRs come from a man aged 60-69 years with active or convalescent COVID-19. The CDR3 runs from the conserved cysteine through the conserved F or W. The D gene is left open where the match is weak. Only some rows state a clone size, as once, few, many or a class for expanded clones.

CDR3aa: CASSPGLANTGELFF
CDR3nt: TGTGCCAGCAGCCCGGGACTAGCGAACACCGGGGAGCTGTTTTTT
d_gene: TRBD2
j_gene: TRBJ2-2
v_gene: TRBV7-3
abundance: .

CDR3aa: CASSQGRHNEQFF
CDR3nt: TGTGCCAGCAGCCAAGGGCGGCACAATGAGCAGTTCTTC
d_gene: .
j_gene: TRBJ2-1
v_gene: TRBV3-1/TRBV3-2
abundance: .

CDR3aa: CAWRNERSGGSRAFF
CDR3nt: TGTGCCTGGAGAAACGAAAGGTCAGGGGGCTCGAGGGCTTTCTTT
d_gene: TRBD1
j_gene: TRBJ1-1
v_gene: TRBV30
abundance: .

CDR3aa: CAGQTGGDNQPQHF
CDR3nt: TGTGCCGGACAGACAGGGGGCGACAATCAGCCCCAGCATTTT
d_gene: TRBD1
j_gene: TRBJ1-5
v_gene: TRBV28
abundance: .

CDR3aa: CASSFSGVPGYEQYF
CDR3nt: TGTGCCAGCAGTTTTTCAGGGGTTCCAGGGTACGAGCAGTACTTC
d_gene: .
j_gene: TRBJ2-7
v_gene: TRBV27
abundance: .

CDR3aa: CASSYSLNRGDEQFF
CDR3nt: TGTGCCAGCAGTTACTCGCTCAATAGGGGCGATGAGCAGTTCTTC
d_gene: .
j_gene: TRBJ2-1
v_gene: TRBV6-5
abundance: once

CDR3aa: CASSGGTVSNSPLHF
CDR3nt: TGTGCCAGCAGCGGTGGGACAGTCTCAAATTCACCCCTCCACTTT
d_gene: TRBD1
j_gene: TRBJ1-6
v_gene: TRBV9
abundance: .

CDR3aa: CASSLVAGVLSGANVLTF
CDR3nt: TGTGCCAGCAGCTTAGTCGCAGGGGTCTTGAGTGGGGCCAACGTCCTGACTTTC
d_gene: .
j_gene: TRBJ2-6
v_gene: TRBV7-2
abundance: .

CDR3aa: CASSTGRVTNEKLFF
CDR3nt: TGTGCCAGTAGTACGGGCAGGGTCACTAATGAAAAACTGTTTTTT
d_gene: .
j_gene: TRBJ1-4
v_gene: TRBV19
abundance: .

CDR3aa: CASSFALAGTGELFF
CDR3nt: TGCGCCAGCAGCTTCGCACTAGCGGGTACCGGGGAGCTGTTTTTT
d_gene: TRBD2
j_gene: TRBJ2-2
v_gene: TRBV5-1
abundance: .

CDR3aa: CATAGGINYGYTF
CDR3nt: TGTGCCACCGCGGGGGGAATTAACTATGGCTACACCTTC
d_gene: .
j_gene: TRBJ1-2
v_gene: TRBV28
abundance: .

CDR3aa: CASRLLQGTGGYTF
CDR3nt: TGTGCCAGCAGATTATTACAGGGAACCGGTGGCTACACCTTC
d_gene: .
j_gene: TRBJ1-2
v_gene: TRBV5-8
abundance: few

CDR3aa: CASSPYPPGQGAYEQYF
CDR3nt: TGTGCCAGCAGTCCCTATCCCCCGGGACAGGGGGCGTACGAGCAGTACTTC
d_gene: TRBD1
j_gene: TRBJ2-7
v_gene: TRBV6-6
abundance: few

CDR3aa: CASSVSGRGLNEQFF
CDR3nt: TGTGCCAGTAGTGTTAGCGGGAGGGGGCTCAATGAGCAGTTCTTC
d_gene: TRBD2
j_gene: TRBJ2-1
v_gene: TRBV19
abundance: .

CDR3aa: CASKEQVPYEQYF
CDR3nt: TGTGCCAGCAAAGAACAGGTCCCCTACGAGCAGTACTTC
d_gene: .
j_gene: TRBJ2-7
v_gene: TRBV2
abundance: once

CDR3aa: CASSPAFRENQPQHF
CDR3nt: TGTGCCAGCAGTCCTGCCTTCAGGGAAAATCAGCCCCAGCATTTT
d_gene: .
j_gene: TRBJ1-5
v_gene: TRBV28
abundance: .

CDR3aa: CASSPLGELTKNIQYF
CDR3nt: TGTGCCAGCAGTCCTCTTGGGGAGCTGACCAAAAACATTCAGTACTTC
d_gene: .
j_gene: TRBJ2-4
v_gene: TRBV7-9
abundance: few

CDR3aa: CATSDLAALAGEPDTQYF
CDR3nt: TGTGCCACCAGTGATTTGGCGGCGCTAGCGGGAGAACCAGATACGCAGTATTTT
d_gene: TRBD2
j_gene: TRBJ2-3
v_gene: TRBV24-1
abundance: .

CDR3aa: CASSQGTSGPQETQYF
CDR3nt: TGTGCCAGCAGCCAAGGGACTAGCGGGCCTCAAGAGACCCAGTACTTC
d_gene: TRBD2
j_gene: TRBJ2-5
v_gene: TRBV3-1/TRBV3-2
abundance: .

CDR3aa: CASSSNQGINYGYTF
CDR3nt: TGTGCCAGCAGTTCAAACCAGGGCATTAACTATGGCTACACCTTC
d_gene: .
j_gene: TRBJ1-2
v_gene: TRBV27
abundance: .

CDR3aa: CASSGGRVLITDTQYF
CDR3nt: TGCGCCAGCAGTGGCGGGAGGGTCTTAATCACAGATACGCAGTATTTT
d_gene: TRBD2
j_gene: TRBJ2-3
v_gene: TRBV5-1
abundance: .

CDR3aa: CASSPELAANEQFF
CDR3nt: TGTGCCAGCTCCCCGGAACTAGCGGCGAATGAGCAGTTCTTC
d_gene: TRBD2
j_gene: TRBJ2-1
v_gene: TRBV18
abundance: few

CDR3aa: CASSDGLAGRYEQYF
CDR3nt: TGTGCCAGCTCGGACGGACTAGCGGGGCGCTACGAGCAGTACTTC
d_gene: TRBD2
j_gene: TRBJ2-7
v_gene: TRBV18
abundance: few

CDR3aa: CASSPWDRGANYGYTF
CDR3nt: TGTGCCAGCAGCCCCTGGGACAGGGGAGCTAACTATGGCTACACCTTC
d_gene: TRBD1
j_gene: TRBJ1-2
v_gene: TRBV7-2
abundance: once

CDR3aa: CASTPRGKMKTQYF
CDR3nt: TGTGCCAGCACCCCGCGGGGGAAAATGAAGACCCAGTACTTC
d_gene: TRBD2
j_gene: TRBJ2-5
v_gene: TRBV28
abundance: once

CDR3aa: CASSLGIQGANGYTF
CDR3nt: TGTGCCAGCAGCTTGGGGATACAGGGGGCGAATGGCTACACCTTC
d_gene: .
j_gene: TRBJ1-2
v_gene: TRBV21-1
abundance: .

CDR3aa: CASSYVRSSGNTIYF
CDR3nt: TGTGCCAGCAGTTACGTCCGTAGCTCTGGAAACACCATATATTTT
d_gene: .
j_gene: TRBJ1-3
v_gene: TRBV6-6
abundance: .

CDR3aa: CASSLVGDLLSLNTEAFF
CDR3nt: TGTGCCAGCAGCTTAGTTGGGGACTTGTTAAGTTTGAACACTGAAGCTTTCTTT
d_gene: .
j_gene: TRBJ1-1
v_gene: TRBV7-6
abundance: .

CDR3aa: CASRPQTGAYGYTF
CDR3nt: TGTGCCAGTAGACCCCAGACAGGCGCCTATGGCTACACCTTC
d_gene: .
j_gene: TRBJ1-2
v_gene: TRBV19
abundance: few

CDR3aa: CASSPLPGQGHNYGYTF
CDR3nt: TGTGCCAGCAGTCCTCTACCGGGGCAGGGACACAACTATGGCTACACCTTC
d_gene: .
j_gene: TRBJ1-2
v_gene: TRBV28
abundance: .

CDR3aa: CASGDVNEQFF
CDR3nt: TGTGCCAGCGGTGACGTCAATGAGCAGTTCTTC
d_gene: .
j_gene: TRBJ2-1
v_gene: TRBV25-1
abundance: .

CDR3aa: CSASRGGGSSYNEQFF
CDR3nt: TGCAGTGCTAGTAGGGGCGGTGGAAGCTCCTACAATGAGCAGTTCTTC
d_gene: .
j_gene: TRBJ2-1
v_gene: TRBV20-1
abundance: .

CDR3aa: CASSPRQGATETQYF
CDR3nt: TGTGCCAGCTCACCAAGACAGGGGGCGACGGAGACCCAGTACTTC
d_gene: TRBD1
j_gene: TRBJ2-5
v_gene: TRBV18
abundance: .

CDR3aa: CASSPRANTEAFF
CDR3nt: TGCGCCAGCAGCCCGCGGGCAAACACTGAAGCTTTCTTT
d_gene: .
j_gene: TRBJ1-1
v_gene: TRBV5-1
abundance: .

CDR3aa: CASSPTGIGNQPQHF
CDR3nt: TGTGCCAGCTCACCCACAGGGATCGGGAATCAGCCCCAGCATTTT
d_gene: .
j_gene: TRBJ1-5
v_gene: TRBV18
abundance: .

CDR3aa: CASKKDSLSYNEQFF
CDR3nt: TGTGCCAGCAAAAAGGACAGCCTCTCCTACAATGAGCAGTTCTTC
d_gene: .
j_gene: TRBJ2-1
v_gene: TRBV6-5
abundance: .

CDR3aa: CASSEMAGGLYGYTF
CDR3nt: TGTGCCAGCAGTGAAATGGCAGGGGGCCTCTATGGCTACACCTTC
d_gene: TRBD1
j_gene: TRBJ1-2
v_gene: TRBV6-1
abundance: few

CDR3aa: CASRLDRSANTEAFF
CDR3nt: TGTGCCAGCAGGCTGGACAGGTCTGCGAACACTGAAGCTTTCTTT
d_gene: TRBD1
j_gene: TRBJ1-1
v_gene: TRBV6-4
abundance: .

CDR3aa: CASSPGLAGAVNEQFF
CDR3nt: TGTGCCAGCAGCCCGGGACTAGCGGGAGCTGTCAATGAGCAGTTCTTC
d_gene: TRBD2
j_gene: TRBJ2-1
v_gene: TRBV7-9
abundance: .

CDR3aa: CASSPLGGNTEAFF
CDR3nt: TGTGCCAGCTCACCCCTAGGCGGCAACACTGAAGCTTTCTTT
d_gene: .
j_gene: TRBJ1-1
v_gene: TRBV18
abundance: .

CDR3aa: CASSNGLAGTFSTDTQYF
CDR3nt: TGTGCCAGCAGTAATGGACTAGCGGGAACCTTTAGCACAGATACGCAGTATTTT
d_gene: TRBD2
j_gene: TRBJ2-3
v_gene: TRBV5-6
abundance: .

CDR3aa: CASSPRQGAGGNTEAFF
CDR3nt: TGTGCCAGCAGTCCGAGACAGGGGGCGGGTGGGAACACTGAAGCTTTCTTT
d_gene: TRBD1
j_gene: TRBJ1-1
v_gene: TRBV27
abundance: .

CDR3aa: CASSPTSTGTFYGYTF
CDR3nt: TGTGCCAGCAGCCCCACGAGCACAGGGACCTTCTATGGCTACACCTTC
d_gene: .
j_gene: TRBJ1-2
v_gene: TRBV3-1/TRBV3-2
abundance: .

CDR3aa: CASSEPGQNTEAFF
CDR3nt: TGCGCCAGCAGCGAGCCGGGACAGAACACTGAAGCTTTCTTT
d_gene: .
j_gene: TRBJ1-1
v_gene: TRBV5-1
abundance: .

CDR3aa: CASRQGRTYNEQFF
CDR3nt: TGTGCCAGTCGACAGGGGCGAACCTACAATGAGCAGTTCTTC
d_gene: TRBD1
j_gene: TRBJ2-1
v_gene: TRBV19
abundance: .

CDR3aa: CATSDLGGGYTF
CDR3nt: TGTGCCACCAGTGATTTGGGCGGGGGCTACACCTTC
d_gene: .
j_gene: TRBJ1-2
v_gene: TRBV24-1
abundance: few

CDR3aa: CASSLSFSPRDLAYEQYF
CDR3nt: TGTGCCAGCAGTTTATCATTTTCGCCCCGGGACTTGGCCTACGAGCAGTACTTC
d_gene: .
j_gene: TRBJ2-7
v_gene: TRBV27
abundance: .